Listed below are T cell receptor beta chains from one sample, sequenced in a study of cytomegalovirus exposure and HLA in healthy donors. The repertoire was sequenced with immunoSEQ multiplex PCR; TCRdb's copy has only in-frame clones and lacks some. The sample lists 130,000 to 150,000 clones, 75% to 90% seen once, with 6.2% in the top ten. The sequencing sample was made of PBMCs. The receptors stem from a woman between 25 and 40 years old in good health and CMV-seropositive. Both conserved end residues are trimmed from each CDR3. Each record gives: V gene, CDR3 protein.

v_call: TRBV29-1; cdr3_aa: SVLGGRAGGANVLT
v_call: TRBV5-4; cdr3_aa: ASSLGLNYGYT
v_call: TRBV5-1; cdr3_aa: ASSLVGDEQY
v_call: TRBV6-5; cdr3_aa: ASSYWTGLQYEQF
v_call: TRBV28; cdr3_aa: ASTTGSMNTEAF
v_call: TRBV28; cdr3_aa: ASSFNRGRTEAF
v_call: TRBV5-1; cdr3_aa: ASSLGSRGGGPYNEQF
v_call: TRBV28; cdr3_aa: ASSFGGTRNGYT
v_call: TRBV6-1; cdr3_aa: ASRYSSGYTGEQF
v_call: TRBV29-1; cdr3_aa: SVRSGTSGYEQY
v_call: TRBV6-5; cdr3_aa: ASSYSLAGAEEF
v_call: TRBV28; cdr3_aa: ASREMNQPQH
v_call: TRBV7-2; cdr3_aa: ASSLWAGTDTQY
v_call: TRBV28; cdr3_aa: ASSLGTWGTYEQY
v_call: TRBV6-6; cdr3_aa: ASSLTEPGLDTQY
v_call: TRBV5-4; cdr3_aa: ASSLTVGEQY
v_call: TRBV4-2; cdr3_aa: ASSHRWTSRGSGANVLT
v_call: TRBV5-1; cdr3_aa: ASSPGGGRQETQY
v_call: TRBV5-1; cdr3_aa: ASRSRVDSYEQY
v_call: TRBV16; cdr3_aa: ASSQSGDTYRRYGYT
v_call: TRBV6-1; cdr3_aa: ASSGRDSFYEQY
v_call: TRBV6-6; cdr3_aa: ASSAFEHEQF
v_call: TRBV7-8; cdr3_aa: ASSLDWGGGETQY
v_call: TRBV27; cdr3_aa: ASSFSRGGSYEQY
v_call: TRBV4-2; cdr3_aa: ASSQTGGTGEKLF
v_call: TRBV19; cdr3_aa: ASSIGANEQF
v_call: TRBV6-4; cdr3_aa: ASSDADTGELF
v_call: TRBV6-1; cdr3_aa: ASRTGQGVNYGYT
v_call: TRBV28; cdr3_aa: ASSFLLGVGT
v_call: TRBV15; cdr3_aa: ATSRGGGLGLYNEQF
v_call: TRBV28; cdr3_aa: ASSFPRQRNNEQF
v_call: TRBV5-1; cdr3_aa: ASSLLGAGDEQY
v_call: TRBV4-2; cdr3_aa: ASSQGRGANPEQF